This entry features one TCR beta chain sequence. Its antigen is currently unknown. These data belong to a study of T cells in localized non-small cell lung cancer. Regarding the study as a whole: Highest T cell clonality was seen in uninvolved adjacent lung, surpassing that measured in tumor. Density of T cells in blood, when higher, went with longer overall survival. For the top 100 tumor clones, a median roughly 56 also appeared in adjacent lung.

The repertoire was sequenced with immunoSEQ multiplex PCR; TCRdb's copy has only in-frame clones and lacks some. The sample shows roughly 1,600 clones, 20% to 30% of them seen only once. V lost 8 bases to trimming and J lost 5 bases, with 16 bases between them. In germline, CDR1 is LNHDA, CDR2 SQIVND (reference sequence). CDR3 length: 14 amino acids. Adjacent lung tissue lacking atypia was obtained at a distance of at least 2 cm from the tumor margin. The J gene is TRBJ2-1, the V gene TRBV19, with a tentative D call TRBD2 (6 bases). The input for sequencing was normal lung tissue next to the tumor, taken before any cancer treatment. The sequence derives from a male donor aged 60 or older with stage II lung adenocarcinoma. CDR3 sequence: CASSWGTSNNEQFF. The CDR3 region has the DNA TGTGCCAGTTCCTGGGGGACTTCTAACAATGAGCAGTTCTTC.